This T cell receptor (beta chain) is drawn from a study of T cells after yellow fever vaccination. This clonotype has more than one count but fewer than ten. UMIs were added to TCR cDNA along with a universal primer site when it was made by 5'RACE template switching. In TCRdb, the 5' RACE reads were re-called with MiXCR into one record per CDR3 protein. Among about 350,000 distinct CDR3 sequences, under 15% were seen once, and the ten largest hold approximately 3.3%. The sequence came from a man younger than 35 who received the YFV17D yellow fever vaccine. Specimen: CD4+ T cells sorted from PBMCs, collected 15 days after the yellow fever booster vaccination.

The CDR3 loop reads CASSLGGAGTDTQYF. CDR3 nucleotide sequence: TGTGCCAGCAGCCTCGGGGGGGCGGGCACAGATACGCAGTATTTT. The chain joins TRBV5-4 to TRBJ2-3; 8 nucleotides match TRBD2. CDR1 and CDR2 (germline): SGHNT, YYREEE (reference sequence). The CDR3 loop spans 15 amino acids. V trimming: 4 bases; J trimming: 1 base; junction bases outside the gene matches: 5.